Listed here are 7 T cell receptor beta chains from one sample, sequenced in a study of blood T cell repertoires in COVID-19. The data were produced by immunoSEQ multiplex PCR, yet TCRdb's version contains in-frame clones alone and is incomplete. The sample includes hundreds of thousands of clones, just over 85% of them seen just once. The sample comprised peripheral blood. All receptors come from a woman in her 30s with active or convalescent COVID-19.

The chain links TRBV30 to TRBJ1-1; 8 nucleotides agree with TRBD1. The CDR3 loop spans 12 amino acids. Germline V gene sequence: CDR1 GTSNPN, CDR2 SVGIG (reference sequence). J was trimmed by 4 bases and V by 5 bases; bases with no gene match: 3. CDR3 in amino acids: CAWDRGGTEAFF. DNA for the CDR3: TGTGCCTGGGACAGGGGCGGCACTGAAGCTTTCTTT.

This clone has only one observation. This chain joins TRBV6-1 and TRBJ2-2; D may be TRBD2 (5 bases). Germline CDR1 and CDR2: MNHNS and SASEGT. The CDR3 totals 14 residues. Trimming cost V 3 bases and J 6 bases, with 11 bases left between them. CDR3 sequence: CASSEPPGSGELFF. As DNA, the CDR3 is TGTGCCAGCAGTGAGCCGCCGGGATCCGGGGAGCTGTTTTTT.

This clone was seen just once. The chain uses TRBV7-9 and TRBJ1-4; D ambiguous. There are 15 residues in the CDR3. Trimming pared 6 bases from V and 7 bases from J, leaving 18 bases between. CDR1 and CDR2 from the germline V gene are SEHNR and FQNEAQ (reference sequence). The CDR3 here is CASRSEGDGAEKLFF. Written as DNA, the CDR3 is TGTGCCAGCAGATCGGAGGGAGACGGAGCTGAAAAACTGTTTTTT. The full variable domain, with the rest looked up from reference TRBV7-9 and TRBJ1-4, is DTGVSQNPRHKITKRGQNVTFRCDPISEHNRLYWYRQTLGQGPEFLTYFQNEAQLEKSRLLSDRFSAERPKGSFSTLEIQRTEQGDSAMYLCASRSEGDGAEKLFFGSGTQLSVL.

The chain links TRBV10-3 to TRBJ2-7, with 7 bases identical to TRBD1. Germline lookup yields CDR1 ENHRY and CDR2 SYGVKD. This CDR3 has 11 residues. The trim removed 8 bases at V and 2 bases at J, leaving 0 bases unmatched. The CDR3 DNA is TGTGCCATCGGACAGGCCTACGAGCAGTACTTC. Its protein product is CAIGQAYEQYF.

The V and J genes are TRBV18 and TRBJ1-2, with 7 bases lining up with TRBD1. After removal of 8 bases from V and 8 bases from J, the junction contained 5 bases not matched to a gene. The CDR3 runs 11 residues. Germline loops: CDR1 KGHSH, CDR2 LQKENI. CDR3 amino acids: CASPTGLGYTF. In nucleotides, the CDR3 is TGTGCCAGCCCGACAGGGTTGGGCTACACCTTC. The variable domain in full, completed from reference TRBV18 and TRBJ1-2, reads NAGVMQNPRHLVRRRGQEARLRCSPMKGHSHVYWYRQLPEEGLKFMVYLQKENIIDESGMPKERFSAEFPKEGPSILRIQQVVRGDSAAYFCASPTGLGYTFGSGTRLTVV.

The chain carries TRBV19 and TRBJ1-4; a possible D gene is TRBD1 (6 bases). Trimming took off 9 bases at V and 10 bases at J, with 15 bases between the two ends. The CDR3 contains 12 residues. The germline V gene encodes CDR1 LNHDA and CDR2 SQIVND (reference sequence). The CDR3 region is CASRQVEGKLFF. For the CDR3, the DNA is TGTGCCAGCAGACAGGTTGAGGGAAAACTGTTTTTT.

This clone was seen a single time. The V call is TRBV29-1, the J call TRBJ2-3; no definite D call. Germline values: CDR1 SQVTM, CDR2 ANQGSEA. The CDR3 is 14 residues long. V shed 1 base and J shed 2 bases, with 10 bases lying between them. The CDR3 DNA follows: TGCAGCGTTGAAGCCGGCGGATTCACAGATACGCAGTATTTT. It codes for CSVEAGGFTDTQYF.